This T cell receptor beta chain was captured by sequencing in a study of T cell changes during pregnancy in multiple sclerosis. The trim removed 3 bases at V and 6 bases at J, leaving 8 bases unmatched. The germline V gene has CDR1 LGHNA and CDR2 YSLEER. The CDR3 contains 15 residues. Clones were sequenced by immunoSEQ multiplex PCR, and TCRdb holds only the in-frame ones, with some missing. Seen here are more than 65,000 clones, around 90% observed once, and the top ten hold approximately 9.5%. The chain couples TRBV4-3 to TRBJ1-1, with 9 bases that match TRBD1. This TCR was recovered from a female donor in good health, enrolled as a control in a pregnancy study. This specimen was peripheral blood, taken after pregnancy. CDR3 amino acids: CASSQGGQGSAEAFF. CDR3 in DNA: TGCGCCAGCAGCCAGGGGGGACAGGGTTCGGCTGAAGCTTTCTTT.